This TCR beta chain is from a study of molecular identifiers for immune sequencing clone quantification. Study-level background: In replicates, RNA taken from around 20,000 or 100,000 naive CD8 cells was divided five ways, and four portions underwent sequencing.

As previously described, bulk TCR libraries were made using listed TCR primers. MiXCR, run by TCRdb on the PCR reads, gives a single entry per CDR3 protein. This sample has hundreds of thousands of distinct CDR3 sequences, with 25% found just once. The CDR3 has 15 residues. The germline V gene encodes CDR1 SNHLY and CDR2 FYNNEI. V dropped 6 bases and J dropped 5; count of bases not matched to a gene: 10. Study findings and constraints: More than 97% of effector molecules, versus under 1% of naive-cell molecules, belonged to clones above 20 RNA copies. Sizes of clones that are highly expanded could be underestimated (if identical TCR molecules share a barcode).

A note on this clonotype: Its antigen is unknown.

This chain uses TRBV2 with TRBJ2-1; TRBD2 aligns across 7 bases. This receptor was identified in a human donor in good health. Some libraries in this study had Jurkat cell RNA spiked in. Material: naive CD8+ T cells from blood, with Jurkat cell RNA spiked in. Documented subset: FACS-sorted CD8+CD4-CCR7+CD45RA+ naive T cells. In DNA, the CDR3 is TGTGCCAGCAGCCCCCGGGGACTACCCCACAATGAGCAGTTCTTC. Its protein product is CASSPRGLPHNEQFF.